This T cell receptor beta chain derives from a study of CD8 T cells in ankylosing spondylitis. Whole-study findings and limits: A TCR beta motif of 8 or 9 highly homologous variants appeared characteristic of ankylosing spondylitis blood. Significantly higher representation of disease-linked clones was reported for matched ankylosing spondylitis synovial fluid. Reactive arthritis synovial fluid and blood were previously reported to contain some motif variants. Those disease-linked clones were CD8+; they were also relatively rare in peripheral blood.

The CDR3 runs 11 residues. V dropped 4 bases and J dropped 8 bases, with 7 bases sitting between them. Germline V gene sequence: CDR1 LNHNV, CDR2 YYDKDF (reference sequence). For TCR beta, libraries came from quantitative 5'-RACE with molecular barcodes. MiXCR was run by TCRdb on the 5' RACE reads, yielding one entry per CDR3 protein. The sample includes approximately 300,000 distinct CDR3 sequences, 7% to 9% of them seen just once. This clonotype was observed a handful of times. Its antigen is still unknown. Sequenced input: blood, either unsorted or a sorted T cell fraction (not recorded which). The chain recombines TRBV15 with TRBJ2-3; possible D gene TRBD2, 5 bases. The source is a male donor with ankylosing spondylitis. The CDR3 DNA reads TGTGCCACCAGCACCGGAGGTACGCAGTATTTT. Translation gives CATSTGGTQYF.